Reported below is one T cell receptor beta chain. This receptor's antigen is unknown. The record has no base qualities; no much larger clone is one base away. This record comes from a study of T cell changes during pregnancy in multiple sclerosis (dated by TCRdb to between 2017 and 2020). Regarding the study in general: The study looked at changes in the T cell repertoire across pregnancy in women with multiple sclerosis.

The germline V gene (reference sequence) sets CDR1 to SSHAT and CDR2 to FNYEAQ. The CDR3 contains 15 residues, cysteine and phenylalanine counted. CDR3 DNA is the only sequence kept; it has 45 bases, read in frame from the first base. Unmatched junction bases come to 13, with V trimmed by 11 bases and J by 1 base. Library preparation used the immunoSEQ multiplex PCR assay. TCRdb retrieved this table from immuneACCESS and kept in-frame rearrangements only. Not all clones are present; in checked studies, unresolved V genes account for under half, and no reason is known for the remainder. This sample gives roughly 93,000 clones in total; 85% to 95% of them show up just once. The ten biggest clones cover 2% to 2.5% of the sample.

The V and J genes are TRBV7-7 and TRBJ2-5; 7 nucleotides in the junction match TRBD2. This clonotype was sampled from a female donor with multiple sclerosis, enrolled in a pregnancy study. The material was peripheral blood, obtained after pregnancy. The CDR3 region: CASTWGEGGQETQYF. The base sequence is TGTGCCTCGACGTGGGGGGAGGGAGGCCAAGAGACCCAGTACTTC.